A selection of T cell receptor beta chains follows, all from one sample in a study of Ad26.COV2.S vaccination and SARS-CoV-2 variants. This table comes from immunoSEQ multiplex PCR, and its TCRdb copy is limited to in-frame clones, with some not included. The sample holds hundreds of thousands of clones, 80% to 90% seen once. The sample here was peripheral blood, taken in a trial of Ad26.COV2.S vaccine versus placebo. Source of these receptors: a person between 18 and 65 years old who received the Ad26.COV2.S COVID-19 vaccine or a placebo. Both conserved end residues are part of each CDR3.

v_gene,j_gene,CDR3aa
TRBV29-1,TRBJ1-2,CSAARGLDYGYTF
TRBV19,TRBJ2-2,CASSEVAGVRTGELFF
TRBV11-2,TRBJ1-1,CASSLIRGVNTEAFF
TRBV7-2,TRBJ2-3,CASSLARADTQYF
TRBV5-1,TRBJ1-3,CASSLVPPRQGAFSGNTIYF
TRBV5-1,TRBJ2-3,CASSVVGGETQYF
TRBV6-1,TRBJ2-3,CASSEVNFQPTNTDTQYF
TRBV5-6,TRBJ1-1,CASSATGIEAFF
TRBV5-6,TRBJ2-7,CASSQDRGWEQYF
TRBV7-8,TRBJ1-5,CASSLAVLGQPQHF
TRBV7-2,TRBJ2-7,CASSFSRDNPPGEQYF
TRBV6-5,TRBJ2-2,CASSYSGSDTGELFF
TRBV6-2/TRBV6-3,TRBJ2-3,CASSYGSQGGFDTQYF
TRBV10-2,TRBJ1-2,CASSEVSYNYGYTF
TRBV10-2,TRBJ2-7,CASSEPTGSREQYF
TRBV4-1,TRBJ2-1,CASSQDGAGTRLNNEQFF
TRBV19,TRBJ2-7,CASSISRNEQYF
TRBV10-3,TRBJ2-7,CAIRETAYSYEQYF
TRBV11-2,TRBJ2-1,CASSPGLAGTSYNEQFF
TRBV5-6,TRBJ2-1,CASSLFRSNGFF
TRBV4-2,TRBJ2-1,CASSQDLEYNEQFF
TRBV7-2,TRBJ1-1,CASSPRDKSTEAFF
TRBV27,TRBJ2-1,CASSSGGAPYNEQFF
TRBV5-6,TRBJ2-1,CASRAEVDGRSVF
TRBV7-2,TRBJ1-3,CASSWTGGSSGNTIYF
TRBV7-3,TRBJ2-1,CASSLFRYNEQFF
TRBV9,TRBJ1-1,CASSARGWGTEAFF
TRBV19,TRBJ2-7,CASSIGGAPYEQYF
TRBV6-1,TRBJ1-5,CASSEDGTGYQPQHF
TRBV4-3,TRBJ2-2,CASSQPGLAGNTGELFF
TRBV7-8,TRBJ1-1,CASSLLVRGTEAFF
TRBV5-1,TRBJ2-7,CASSLDPSGVSYEQYF
TRBV5-1,TRBJ2-2,CASSLGGKVNIGELFF
TRBV7-2,TRBJ1-1,CASSLASVRANTEAFF
TRBV2,TRBJ2-6,CASTPGQGAGANVLTF
TRBV5-4,TRBJ2-6,CASSWDSGANVLTF
TRBV25-1,TRBJ2-7,CASSSLEYEQYF
TRBV10-2,TRBJ2-1,CASGLAGGNEQFF
TRBV5-1,TRBJ2-7,CASSLGTPGLNEQYF
TRBV4-1,TRBJ2-3,CASSQKGGRGTDTQYF
TRBV5-1,TRBJ2-5,CASSLQGEQETQYF
TRBV19,TRBJ1-4,CASRKIQKMFF
TRBV3-1/TRBV3-2,TRBJ2-7,CASSQGGTGAYEQYF
TRBV5-1,TRBJ2-1,CASSPWGGSSYNEQFF
TRBV4-1,TRBJ1-4,CASSQVLTGEATNEKLFF
TRBV5-8,TRBJ2-7,CASSLALQASYEQYF
TRBV30,TRBJ2-7,CAWSARSEQYF
TRBV19,TRBJ1-2,CASSPRSGGYYGYTF
TRBV10-3,TRBJ2-5,CAIRGQQETQYF
TRBV7-3,TRBJ2-2,CASSLNRQGNTGELFF
TRBV2,TRBJ2-7,CASSERSLAGGGEQYF